The 14 T cell receptor beta chains listed next were all sequenced from one sample in a study of control samples from healthy donors and cancer patients (dated by TCRdb to the early 2020s). Library preparation was by the immunoSEQ multiplex PCR assay. The table was pulled from immuneACCESS by TCRdb, which kept in-frame rearrangements only. Such tables lose some clones; where checked, under half of the loss comes from unresolved V genes, and the rest has no known cause. A total of about 190,000 clones appear in this sample, over 80% of them only once. 1.8% of the sample rests with the top ten. Sequenced material: blood. These receptors all stem from a man younger than 45 in good health.

V is TRBV19 and J is TRBJ1-3, with 7 bases identical to TRBD1. J lost 4 bases, V lost 5 bases, and 5 bases had no gene match. Germline CDR1 reads LNHDA; CDR2 reads SQIVND (reference sequence). The CDR3 has 14 amino acids. CDR3 in amino acids: CASSPTGTGNTIYF. Here the CDR3 DNA reads TGTGCCAGTAGTCCGACAGGGACCGGAAACACCATATATTTT.

The chain employs TRBV6-5 and TRBJ1-6, with 10 bases aligning to TRBD1. The trim removed 8 bases at V and 5 bases at J, leaving 0 bases unmatched. The germline gives CDR1 MNHEY, CDR2 SVGAGI. This CDR3 is 13 amino acids long. CDR3: CASGTGDNSPLHF. The CDR3 bases are TGTGCCAGCGGGACAGGGGATAATTCACCCCTCCACTTT.

The chain couples TRBV19 to TRBJ2-1; 7 bases are a match to TRBD1. The J segment lost 6 bases and the V segment lost 6 bases, leaving 8 bases of the junction unmatched. The CDR3 totals 14 residues. The germline V gene encodes CDR1 LNHDA and CDR2 SQIVND (reference sequence). CDR3 coding DNA: TGTGCCAGTAGGCCGACGGGACAGACCAATGAGCAGTTCTTC. Its translation is CASRPTGQTNEQFF.

The chain uses TRBV5-1 and TRBJ2-3, with D unresolved. Per the germline V gene, CDR1 is SGHRS and CDR2 is YFSETQ. The length of the CDR3 is 15 residues. The V end was cut by 4 bases, the J end by 0 bases, with 12 bases between. This chain's CDR3 is CASSPWKSSTDTQYF. The DNA of the CDR3 is TGCGCCAGCAGCCCGTGGAAGTCTAGCACAGATACGCAGTATTTT.

The chain employs TRBV30 and TRBJ1-1; D gene unclear. V was shortened by 2 bases and J by 0 bases, with 7 bases between the two germline ends. This CDR3 is built from 13 residues. Per germline, CDR1 GTSNPN and CDR2 SVGIG (reference sequence). CDR3 region: CAWSRSVNTEAFF. The DNA for the CDR3 is TGTGCCTGGAGTAGGTCGGTGAACACTGAAGCTTTCTTT.

The J gene is TRBJ1-2, the V gene TRBV18; D uncertain. The germline CDR1 and CDR2 sequences are KGHSH and LQKENI. Deletions cut 3 bases from V and 0 bases from J, with 11 bases between. The CDR3 length is 15 residues. CDR3 nucleotides: TGTGCCAGCTCACCCCCCGCAGGTTCTAACTATGGCTACACCTTC. Its protein is CASSPPAGSNYGYTF.

This chain uses TRBV7-8 with TRBJ2-7; D possibly uses TRBD1 or TRBD2 (7 bases each). Deletions cut 6 bases from V and 2 bases from J, with 17 bases between. Germline V gene data show CDR1 as SGHVS and CDR2 as FQNEAQ. This CDR3 region has 15 residues. The CDR3 is CASRLQTGRAYEQYF. The CDR3, as DNA: TGTGCCAGCAGGCTTCAGACAGGGAGGGCCTACGAGCAGTACTTC.

This chain links TRBV24-1 with TRBJ1-2, with D maybe TRBD1 (6 bases). The germline CDR1 and CDR2 sequences are KGHDR and SFDVKD. The CDR3 length is 14 residues. With 2 bases removed from V and 7 bases from J, the gap between germline ends came to 13 bases. The chain's CDR3 is CATSDSHRDGGYTF. The CDR3 nucleotides read TGTGCCACCAGTGATTCTCACAGGGATGGTGGCTACACCTTC.

The CDR3 DNA reads as TGTGCCAGCAGCACTTCGGAGGCTAGGGACATTCAGTACTTC. Amino acid sequence: CASSTSEARDIQYF. This rearrangement joins TRBV6-5 to TRBJ2-4, with D possibly matching TRBD2 (5 bases). Trimming pared 6 bases from V and 8 bases from J, leaving 17 bases between. CDR3 length: 14 residues. In germline, CDR1 is MNHEY, CDR2 SVGAGI.

This clone was observed a few times. V and J are TRBV7-8 and TRBJ1-2, with a tentative D call TRBD1 (5 bases). Trimming shortened V by 5 bases and J by 7 bases, and 20 bases separated the two germline ends. Per germline, CDR1 SGHVS and CDR2 FQNEAQ. The CDR3 sequence is 15 residues long. CDR3 residues: CASSPSSWGSGGYTF. The CDR3 region has the DNA TGTGCCAGCAGCCCCTCCTCGTGGGGGAGCGGTGGCTACACCTTC.

CDR3 sequence (DNA): TGTGCCAGCAGTCCGTATAGCGGGGGGGCAAGCACAGATACGCAGTATTTT. Protein product: CASSPYSGGASTDTQYF. The chain combines TRBV6-2 or TRBV6-3 with TRBJ2-3, with 11 bases matching TRBD2. V was clipped by 5 bases and J by 0 bases; unmatched bases: 7. This CDR3 comprises 17 residues. CDR1 and CDR2 from the germline V gene are MNHEY and SVGEGT.

This sequence joins TRBV5-1 and TRBJ2-1; TRBD2 agrees at 8 bases. Germline V CDR1 and CDR2: SGHRS, YFSETQ. V lost 0 bases, J lost 2 bases, and 4 bases stayed unmatched. This CDR3 contains 16 residues. For the CDR3, the DNA is TGCGCCAGCAGCTTGGCCGGGGGGGCCGCCTACAATGAGCAGTTCTTC. It codes for CASSLAGGAAYNEQFF.

This chain links TRBV29-1 with TRBJ2-7; 7 bases map to TRBD2. Unmatched junction bases numbered 6, after V lost 2 bases and J lost 2 bases. This CDR3 spans 14 amino acids. Looked up from germline, CDR1 is SQVTM and CDR2 is ANQGSEA. CDR3 protein: CSVEPAGVPYEQYF. For the CDR3, the DNA is TGCAGCGTTGAACCGGCGGGGGTTCCCTACGAGCAGTACTTC.

This chain uses TRBV9 with TRBJ2-3; TRBD1 matches 10 bases. J gave up 4 bases and V 4 bases, and 6 bases lay outside the gene matches. Per the germline V gene, CDR1 is SGDLS and CDR2 is YYNGEE. The CDR3 extends over 15 amino acids. The CDR3 DNA follows: TGTGCCAGCAGCAAGACAGGGGGCAGGGCAGATACGCAGTATTTT. As protein: CASSKTGGRADTQYF.